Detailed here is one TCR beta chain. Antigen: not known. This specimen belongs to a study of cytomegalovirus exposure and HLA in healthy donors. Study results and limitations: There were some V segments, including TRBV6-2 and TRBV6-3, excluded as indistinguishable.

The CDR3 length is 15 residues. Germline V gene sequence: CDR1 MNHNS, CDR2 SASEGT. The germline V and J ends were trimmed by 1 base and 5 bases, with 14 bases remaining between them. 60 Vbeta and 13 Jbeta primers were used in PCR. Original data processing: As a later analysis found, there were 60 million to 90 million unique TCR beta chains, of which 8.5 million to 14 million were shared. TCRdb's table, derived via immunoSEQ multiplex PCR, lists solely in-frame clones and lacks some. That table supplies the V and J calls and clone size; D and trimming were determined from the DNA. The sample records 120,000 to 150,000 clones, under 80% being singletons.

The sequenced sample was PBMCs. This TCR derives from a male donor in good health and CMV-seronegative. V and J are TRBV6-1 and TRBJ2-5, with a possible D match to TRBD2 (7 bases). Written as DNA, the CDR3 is TGTGCCAGCAGTGAAGGGTGGGGGAGGGGGGAGACCCAGTACTTC. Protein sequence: CASSEGWGRGETQYF.